The 8 T cell receptor beta chains in this list originate from one sample, sequenced in a study of blood T cell repertoires in COVID-19. The data were produced by immunoSEQ multiplex PCR, yet TCRdb's version contains in-frame clones alone and is incomplete. This sample has 75,000 to 100,000 clones; under 85% occur once, and the top ten carry roughly a quarter. The sample consisted of peripheral blood. The receptor set was obtained from a man aged 70 or older with acute or convalescent COVID-19.

This clone turned up a few times. V and J are TRBV6-1 and TRBJ2-1, with 11 bases fitting TRBD2. Germline CDR1 reads MNHNS; CDR2 reads SASEGT. This CDR3 comprises 15 residues. With V trimmed by 1 base and J by 7 bases, 3 bases remained unmatched. The CDR3, as DNA: TGTGCCAGCAGTGAAGAGACTAGCGGGATAAATGAGCAGTTCTTC. Residues: CASSEETSGINEQFF.

The chain carries TRBV11-3 and TRBJ1-1; D unclear. This CDR3 is 13 amino acids long. V lost 0 bases to trimming and J lost 7 bases, with 9 bases between them. Germline CDR1 reads SGHNT; CDR2 reads YENEEA. The CDR3 DNA reads as TGTGCCAGCAGCTTAGATTGGGGAGGTGAAGCTTTCTTT. This translates into CASSLDWGGEAFF.

The genes are TRBV4-3 and TRBJ1-1; perhaps TRBD1 as D (5 bases). Trimming took 3 bases from V and 1 from J, leaving 12 bases between them. This CDR3 is 15 amino acids long. From germline, CDR1 is LGHNA and CDR2 YSLEER. The DNA of the CDR3 is TGCGCCAGCAGCCAGGGGAACACAGGGAACACTGAAGCTTTCTTT. Translation gives CASSQGNTGNTEAFF.

This clone occurred once. The CDR3 region is CASSEKWAFGDTQYF. DNA of the CDR3: TGTGCCAGCAGTGAAAAGTGGGCCTTCGGCGATACGCAGTATTTT. The chain carries TRBV2 and TRBJ2-3; D remains ambiguous. This CDR3 spans 15 amino acids. The V gene lost 2 bases and the J gene lost 6 bases, with 15 bases spanning the gap. Germline V gives CDR1 SNHLY, CDR2 FYNNEI.

CDR3 coding DNA: TGTGCCAGCAGCGTAGAGGGCCTAGCGGGGACCTCCTACAATGAGCAGTTCTTC. It codes for CASSVEGLAGTSYNEQFF. The genes are TRBV9 and TRBJ2-1, with TRBD2 matching 9 bases. From germline, CDR1 is SGDLS and CDR2 YYNGEE. The CDR3 consists of 18 residues. V shed 0 bases, J shed 0 bases, and the junction held 7 bases outside the gene matches.

This rearrangement joins TRBV5-5 to TRBJ2-7; 11 bases align to TRBD2. Germline lookup yields CDR1 SGHKS and CDR2 YYEKEE (reference sequence). Germline trimming cut 4 bases from V and 0 bases from J; bases unmatched to any gene: 9. The CDR3 has 17 amino acids. The CDR3 bases are TGTGCCAGCAGCCGATTTACGACTAGCGGGACCTCCTACGAGCAGTACTTC. Residues: CASSRFTTSGTSYEQYF.

This sequence joins TRBV5-8 and TRBJ2-3, with 10 bases fitting TRBD2. Per the germline V gene, CDR1 is SGHTS and CDR2 is YDEGEE. This CDR3 contains 15 residues. The junction had 8 bases not matched to a gene; V was cut back by 4 bases and J by 6 bases. This CDR3 is CASSPAGGNRDTQYF. DNA of the CDR3: TGTGCCAGCAGCCCAGCGGGAGGGAACCGGGATACGCAGTATTTT. Looking up the rest from reference TRBV5-8 and TRBJ2-3 gives the full variable domain: EAGVTQSPTHLIKTRGQQATLRCSPISGHTSVYWYQQALGLGLQFLLWYDEGEERNRGNFPPRFSGRQFPNYSSELNVNALELEDSALYLCASSPAGGNRDTQYFGPGTRLTVL.

The chain employs TRBV25-1 and TRBJ2-3; the match to TRBD2 covers 8 bases. The CDR3 runs 17 residues. Germline CDR1 and CDR2: MGHDK and SYGVNS. V lost 3 bases and J lost 9; bases outside the gene matches: 17. This CDR3 reads CASSDTAGDWATGTQYF. The DNA for the CDR3 is TGTGCCAGCAGTGATACAGCGGGAGACTGGGCCACAGGAACGCAGTATTTT.